This TCR beta chain was sequenced for a study of T cell responses to AZD1222 COVID-19 vaccine. The germline gives CDR1 MNHEY, CDR2 SVGEGT. Losses at the gene ends were 6 bases for V and 7 bases for J; bases not matched to a gene: 7. The CDR3 covers 13 residues. This clone was counted once. Antigen specificity is unknown. TCRdb's copy holds only in-frame clones and misses some; the assay was immunoSEQ multiplex PCR. The sample has some 150,000 clones, roughly 85% seen once; the top ten hold 7.9%. Study-wide results and limits: Spike-wide vaccine-associated CD4 TCRs dominated at 160-218 and 743-854.

The material sequenced was peripheral blood, taken 28 days after the second dose of the MenACWY control vaccine. The rearrangement joins TRBV6-2 or TRBV6-3 to TRBJ1-2, with TRBD1 matching 8 bases. The TCR originated in an adult who received the MenACWY meningococcal vaccine as a control. This CDR3 reads CASSVDRGGGYTF. CDR3 nucleotide sequence: TGTGCCAGCAGCGTTGACAGGGGCGGTGGCTACACCTTC.